Presented here are 3 T cell receptor beta chains from one specimen sequenced in a study of T cells after yellow fever vaccination. Via MiXCR, TCRdb re-called the 5' RACE reads, giving one row per CDR3 protein. The profile shows under 400,000 distinct CDR3 sequences, around 13% of them singletons. The sample in question was CD4+ T cells sorted from PBMCs, obtained 15 days after the yellow fever booster vaccination. These receptors all stem from a man aged 18 to 30 who received the YFV17D yellow fever vaccine.

Many counts were recorded for this clonotype. This chain uses TRBV5-1 with TRBJ2-1; possible D gene TRBD1, 5 bases. V was pared by 4 bases and J by 2 bases, with 16 bases between. The CDR3 sequence is 16 residues long. Germline V gene sequence: CDR1 SGHRS, CDR2 YFSETQ. The CDR3 sequence: CASSLPSPGTYNEQFF. DNA of the CDR3: TGCGCCAGCAGCCTTCCATCCCCAGGGACCTACAATGAGCAGTTCTTC.

The sample holds a few counts of this clonotype. The rearrangement links TRBV7-9 to TRBJ1-4; weak D call: TRBD1 (6 bases). CDR1 and CDR2 from the germline V gene are SEHNR and FQNEAQ (reference sequence). The ends were cut back, 4 bases at V and 8 bases at J, with 14 bases in the middle. The CDR3 contains 14 residues. In DNA form, the CDR3 reads TGTGCCAGCAGCTCGTATCAGGGGAACGAAAAACTGTTTTTT. Its translation is CASSSYQGNEKLFF.

The rearrangement links TRBV2 to TRBJ2-7, with D perhaps given as TRBD1 or TRBD2 (5 bases each). With 6 bases removed from V and 2 bases from J, the gap between germline ends came to 11 bases. The length of the CDR3 is 13 residues. The V gene's germline CDR1 is SNHLY and CDR2 FYNNEI. The DNA for the CDR3 is TGTGCCAGCAGGGGGACGGCTCCCTACGAGCAGTACTTC. Protein: CASRGTAPYEQYF.